The T cell receptor beta chain under discussion was sequenced for a study of T cell responses to AZD1222 COVID-19 vaccine. Study-wide results and caveats: CD4 TCRs associated with vaccination spanned spike, dominating at 160-218 and 743-854. Two AZD1222 doses significantly raised spike-specific TCR breadth and depth over controls.

Generated by immunoSEQ multiplex PCR, the TCRdb table keeps only in-frame clones and is missing some. Of roughly 120,000 clones in the sample, approximately 85% were seen once. CDR3 length: 16 amino acids. Trimming took 6 bases from V and 5 from J; bases not matched to a gene: 9. Per germline, CDR1 SGHNT and CDR2 YYREEE (reference sequence). In its sample, this clone was seen once. What it binds is not known. Sequences were derived from peripheral blood, sampled on day 0 of AZD1222 vaccination. The sequence derives from an adult in good health. The V call is TRBV5-4, the J call TRBJ2-1, with 12 bases identical to TRBD2. CDR3 residues: CASNPRLAGENNEQFF. Here the CDR3 DNA reads TGTGCCAGCAACCCCAGACTAGCGGGGGAAAACAATGAGCAGTTCTTC.